This TCR beta chain was recorded in a study of T-cell memory formation after mild COVID-19. MiXCR was run by TCRdb on the 5' RACE reads, yielding one entry per CDR3 protein. This table holds approximately 100,000 distinct CDR3 sequences, 15% to 20% found once. V was clipped by 5 bases and J by 3 bases, with 17 bases between them. CDR1 LGHNA and CDR2 YSLEER come from the germline V gene. There are 15 residues in the CDR3. Only a few counts were recorded for this clonotype. The chain is built from TRBV4-3 and TRBJ2-7, with D perhaps matching TRBD2 (6 bases). Sequencing input: PBMCs or a T cell subset sorted from them (not recorded which). This sequence originates from an adult woman who had mild COVID-19 (a few samples of this study predate the infection). Cell type and time point are not known. DNA of the CDR3: TGCGCCAGCAGCGTTGTAGCGGAAGGGGTCTACGAGCAGTACTTC. Protein product: CASSVVAEGVYEQYF.